This TCR beta chain emerged from a study of a mutant IDH1 vaccine in newly diagnosed glioma. Time point specified: baseline, week 1 (first vaccination visit). Treatment given: pre-vaccination baseline after standard-of-care therapy. The method was immunoSEQ multiplex PCR; TCRdb's version includes in-frame clones alone and lacks a portion of them. The sample consists of more than 80,000 clones, about four fifths of them appearing once. Germline V gives CDR1 MNHEY, CDR2 SVGAGI. Trimming took off 6 bases at V and 2 bases at J, with 11 bases between the two ends. This CDR3 has 13 amino acids. This rearrangement joins TRBV6-5 to TRBJ2-7, with a tentative D call TRBD2 (5 bases). Sequencing used PBMCs, obtained from a glioma patient treated with radiotherapy, temozolomide or both. This sequence originates from a woman aged 45-60 years with glioma. This CDR3 is CASRPGNTYEQYF. The CDR3 DNA is TGTGCCAGCAGGCCGGGGAATACCTACGAGCAGTACTTC.